The 24 T cell receptor beta chains presented below share a single source sample, sequenced in a study of OX40 agonist ivuxolimab in advanced cancers. The data were produced by immunoSEQ multiplex PCR, yet TCRdb's version contains in-frame clones alone and is incomplete. Here the sample spans around 80,000 clones, 88% being singletons. The sample here was CD4+ or CD8+ T cells sorted from blood, taken in a trial of the OX40 agonist ivuxolimab. The receptors were sampled from an adult with an advanced solid tumor such as melanoma, head and neck, liver or kidney cancer.

Here the CDR3 DNA reads TGCGCCAGCAGCTTGGTGATGGCAGGTGGGTACAATGAGCAGTTCTTC. Protein product: CASSLVMAGGYNEQFF. The chain links TRBV5-1 to TRBJ2-1; D is ambiguous. CDR1 and CDR2 (germline): SGHRS, YFSETQ. Trimming removed 0 bases at V and 4 bases at J, with 14 bases between. This CDR3 is 16 amino acids long. Combining the CDR3 with reference TRBV5-1 and TRBJ2-1 gives the whole variable domain KAGVTQTPRYLIKTRGQQVTLSCSPISGHRSVSWYQQTPGQGLQFLFEYFSETQRNKGNFPGRFSGRQFSNSRSEMNVSTLELGDSALYLCASSLVMAGGYNEQFFGPGTRLTVL.

The rearrangement joins TRBV10-3 to TRBJ1-2; 7 bases match TRBD1. Germline trimming cut 4 bases from V and 5 bases from J; bases unmatched to any gene: 16. In germline, CDR1 is ENHRY, CDR2 SYGVKD. The CDR3 runs to 17 residues. CDR3 amino acids: CAISGAPSQGGEYGYTF. The CDR3 DNA sequence: TGTGCCATCAGTGGGGCCCCAAGTCAGGGGGGGGAGTATGGCTACACCTTC.

The rearrangement joins TRBV5-1 to TRBJ2-5; D is possibly TRBD1 (6 bases). Trimming pared 2 bases from V and 2 bases from J, leaving 13 bases between. CDR1 is SGHRS and CDR2 is YFSETQ in the germline V gene. The CDR3 loop spans 15 amino acids. CDR3 sequence: CASSFTQGEQETQYF. In nucleotides, the CDR3 is TGCGCCAGCAGCTTTACACAGGGTGAACAAGAGACCCAGTACTTC.

J is TRBJ1-1 and V is TRBV4-3; 7 bases are a match to TRBD1. This CDR3 is built from 15 residues. The J segment lost 3 bases and the V segment lost 0 bases, leaving 4 bases of the junction unmatched. CDR1 and CDR2 (germline): LGHNA, YSLEER. CDR3 sequence: CASSQDTGAHTEAFF. As DNA, the CDR3 is TGCGCCAGCAGCCAAGATACAGGGGCCCACACTGAAGCTTTCTTT.

This chain connects TRBV7-8 to TRBJ2-1, with 9 bases identical to TRBD2. Trimming removed 4 bases from V and 4 bases from J; junction bases left unmatched: 5. This CDR3 is built from 15 residues. Looked up from germline, CDR1 is SGHVS and CDR2 is FQNEAQ. The CDR3 here is CASSSLAGVYNEQFF. For the CDR3, the DNA is TGTGCCAGCAGCTCGTTAGCGGGGGTTTACAATGAGCAGTTCTTC.

V usage is TRBV7-9 and J usage is TRBJ1-1; a weak D match, TRBD1 (5 bases). Trimming left V 0 bases short and J 5 bases short, with 7 bases between. Germline V CDR1 and CDR2: SEHNR, FQNEAQ (reference sequence). CDR3 length equals 13 residues. The CDR3 bases are TGTGCCAGCAGCTTAGCCGAGGGGACTGAAGCTTTCTTT. Its translation is CASSLAEGTEAFF.

To note about this clone: One end of the junction does not line up with germline, which may come from a read error. The rearrangement links TRBV7-7 to TRBJ2-5; no firm D call. This CDR3 contains 14 residues. Germline V gene data show CDR1 as SSHAT and CDR2 as FNYEAQ (reference sequence). The CDR3 DNA reads TGTGCTAGCAGCTTCGGTCCCGTTGGGGAGACCCAGTACTTC. It specifies CASSFGPVGETQYF.

The V gene is TRBV7-3, the J gene TRBJ2-3; 7 bases line up with TRBD1. V trimming: 0 bases; J trimming: 3 bases; junction bases outside the gene matches: 9. This CDR3 region has 17 residues. CDR1 SGHTA and CDR2 FQGTGA come from the germline V gene. CDR3 sequence: CASSLTAATRGTDTQYF. For the CDR3, the DNA is TGTGCCAGCAGCTTAACGGCGGCTACCAGGGGGACAGATACGCAGTATTTT.

The rearrangement links TRBV2 to TRBJ1-4; D not resolved. CDR3 length: 18 amino acids. From germline, CDR1 is SNHLY and CDR2 FYNNEI. The V end lost 7 bases, the J end lost 2 bases, and 23 bases lay between the germline ends. CDR3 DNA sequence: TGTGCCAGCACAAGCTGGTCCCGAGCCCGGGCGACTAATGAAAAACTGTTTTTT. It yields the protein CASTSWSRARATNEKLFF.

The V and J genes are TRBV13 and TRBJ1-4; maybe TRBD1 (6 bases). The CDR3 runs to 13 residues. CDR1 is PRHDT, CDR2 FYEKMQ, per germline (reference sequence). V shed 11 bases and J shed 12 bases, with 22 bases lying between them. Written as DNA, the CDR3 is TGTGCCGGATCCATGAGAGGGAGGGGGGAACTGTTTTTT. Translation: CAGSMRGRGELFF.

The V call is TRBV25-1, the J call TRBJ2-4; D is perhaps TRBD1 or TRBD2 (5 bases each). Deletions cut 6 bases from V and 0 bases from J, with 12 bases between. Germline V gene data show CDR1 as MGHDK and CDR2 as SYGVNS. The CDR3 contains 15 residues. CDR3 sequence: CASRAAGTAKNIQYF. The DNA of the CDR3 is TGTGCCAGCAGAGCTGCCGGGACAGCCAAAAACATTCAGTACTTC.

The chain is built from TRBV6-5 and TRBJ2-7, with 9 positions matching TRBD1. CDR3 length equals 15 residues. CDR1 and CDR2 (germline): MNHEY, SVGAGI. Trimming took 6 bases from V and 1 from J; bases not matched to a gene: 7. The CDR3 DNA reads TGTGCCAGCAGAACACCGGGACAGGGTTCCTACGAGCAGTACTTC. Protein product: CASRTPGQGSYEQYF.

The rearrangement uses TRBV28 and TRBJ1-2, with 10 bases lining up with TRBD1. This CDR3 comprises 16 residues. V trimming: 4 bases; J trimming: 3 bases; junction bases outside the gene matches: 8. The germline V gene has CDR1 MDHEN and CDR2 SYDVKM. DNA of the CDR3: TGTGCCAGCAGTTCCTCCGGGACAGGGGCTTACTATGGCTACACCTTC. It encodes CASSSSGTGAYYGYTF.

On this clone itself: Distinct nucleotide sequences in the sample also encode this CDR3. This chain uses TRBV13 with TRBJ2-7; D is unclear. The V end was cut by 0 bases, the J end by 5 bases, with 2 bases between. In germline, CDR1 is PRHDT, CDR2 FYEKMQ (reference sequence). The CDR3 is made up of 11 amino acids. The CDR3 bases are TGTGCCAGCAGCTTAGGGGACGAGCAGTACTTC. Protein: CASSLGDEQYF.

The V and J genes are TRBV6-1 and TRBJ2-4; the D gene is possibly TRBD2 (5 bases). There are 17 residues in the CDR3. Between the trimmed V and J ends, which lost 1 base and 3 bases, there was a span of 16 bases. Germline V gives CDR1 MNHNS, CDR2 SASEGT. The CDR3, as DNA: TGTGCCAGCAGTGAAGAGTTACGGGGTGGCGGCAAAAACATTCAGTACTTC. It codes for CASSEELRGGGKNIQYF.

The chain combines TRBV2 with TRBJ2-3, with 10 bases identical to TRBD1. The germline gives CDR1 SNHLY, CDR2 FYNNEI. V was pared by 3 bases and J by 9 bases, with 6 bases of the junction left unmatched. There are 14 residues in the CDR3. The CDR3 DNA is TGTGCCAGCAGTGACCTGACGGGACAGGGGACGCAGTATTTT. Residues: CASSDLTGQGTQYF.

The J gene is TRBJ2-2, the V gene TRBV2; tentative D call: TRBD1 (6 bases). Per germline, CDR1 SNHLY and CDR2 FYNNEI. Trimming pared 4 bases from V and 4 bases from J, leaving 7 bases between. The CDR3 has 13 residues. This CDR3 reads CASSGGGTGELFF. The CDR3 DNA follows: TGTGCCAGCAGTGGAGGGGGCACCGGGGAGCTGTTTTTT.

The chain couples TRBV25-1 to TRBJ2-2; D may correspond to TRBD1 or TRBD2 (7 bases each). CDR1 and CDR2 from the germline V gene are MGHDK and SYGVNS. CDR3 length equals 17 residues. V shed 4 bases and J shed 7 bases, with 22 bases lying between them. The CDR3 spells CASSALSGGGADGELFF. Here the CDR3 DNA reads TGTGCCAGCAGTGCCCTCTCAGGGGGGGGCGCGGACGGGGAGCTGTTTTTT.

About this clone: One end of the junction varies from germline; a read error may be responsible. The rearrangement uses TRBV7-9 and TRBJ2-2; D uncertain. CDR1 is SEHNR and CDR2 is FQNEAQ in the germline V gene (reference sequence). The CDR3 contains 14 residues. The CDR3 DNA reads as TGTGCCAGCGGCTTGCGGCTGAACACCGGGGAGCTGTTTTTT. It yields the protein CASGLRLNTGELFF.

The rearrangement uses TRBV30 and TRBJ2-7, with D possibly matching TRBD1 (5 bases). Germline CDR1 reads GTSNPN; CDR2 reads SVGIG (reference sequence). This CDR3 spans 12 amino acids. Deletions cut 3 bases from V and 9 bases from J, with 15 bases between. The CDR3 DNA reads TGTGCCTGGAGCTTCCTGTCAGGGTGGCAGTACTTC. Its translation: CAWSFLSGWQYF.

This clone was recorded once. This rearrangement joins TRBV7-2 to TRBJ1-2, with D possibly TRBD1 on 5 matching bases. Trimming pared 4 bases from V and 4 bases from J, leaving 19 bases between. The CDR3 covers 16 residues. Germline assignment: CDR1 SGHTA and CDR2 FQGNSA. CDR3 nucleotides: TGTGCCAGCAGCTCGCGCTTCGCGGCAGGGACCTATGGCTACACCTTC. Its translation is CASSSRFAAGTYGYTF.

This clone has only one observation. The genes are TRBV5-1 and TRBJ2-1; D may be TRBD2 (5 bases). The CDR3 runs to 15 residues. The V gene's germline CDR1 is SGHRS and CDR2 YFSETQ. V lost 0 bases to trimming and J lost 5 bases, with 12 bases between them. The CDR3 region has the DNA TGCGCCAGCAGCTTGGCGGGGAGCGATAACAATGAGCAGTTCTTC. It specifies CASSLAGSDNNEQFF.

V and J are TRBV19 and TRBJ1-5, with a possible D match to TRBD1 (6 bases). This CDR3 region has 13 residues. V dropped 8 bases and J dropped 3 bases, with 11 bases sitting between them. Germline values: CDR1 LNHDA, CDR2 SQIVND (reference sequence). The CDR3 protein is CASGGGPNQPQHF. Written as DNA, the CDR3 is TGTGCCAGTGGCGGGGGGCCCAATCAGCCCCAGCATTTT.

The rearrangement uses TRBV30 and TRBJ1-1, with D perhaps matching TRBD1 (5 bases). Deletions cut 2 bases from V and 1 base from J, with 17 bases between. Germline V gene lookup returns CDR1 GTSNPN and CDR2 SVGIG (reference sequence). The CDR3 loop spans 16 amino acids. CDR3 in DNA: TGTGCCTGGAGTCCCAAGGAGGCAGGGAGGAACACTGAAGCTTTCTTT. It codes for CAWSPKEAGRNTEAFF.